This paragraph covers one T cell receptor (beta chain) sequence. The data are from a study of sequential checkpoint blockade in melanoma. Treatment in this sample: randomized to nivolumab then ipilimumab (arm A) or the reverse (arm B). Live CD3+CD8+ CD19− CD56− cells were sorted from PBMCs. Deletions cut 6 bases from V and 6 bases from J, with 15 bases between. Germline CDR1 is LNHDA and CDR2 is SQIVND (reference sequence). The CDR3 extends over 13 amino acids. Data came from immunoSEQ multiplex PCR; TCRdb stores just in-frame clones and leaves some out. The table shows about 38,000 clones, with more than 70% occurring only once.

The sample in question was CD8+ T cells sorted from blood (inferred from file names), obtained from a patient given nivolumab and ipilimumab in sequence. The J gene is TRBJ2-7, the V gene TRBV19, with TRBD2 as a possible D gene (6 bases). This TCR derives from a human donor with melanoma. The CDR3 is CASSGDGGFEQYF. The CDR3 DNA reads TGTGCCAGTAGCGGGGACGGAGGGTTCGAGCAGTACTTC. Together with reference TRBV19 and TRBJ2-7, the CDR3 gives the full variable domain: DGGITQSPKYLFRKEGQNVTLSCEQNLNHDAMYWYRQDPGQGLRLIYYSQIVNDFQKGDIAEGYSVSREKKESFPLTVTSAQKNPTAFYLCASSGDGGFEQYFGPGTRLTVT.